The rows below give T cell receptor beta chains drawn from one sample of a study of T-cell reconstitution after alpha-beta-depleted transplantation in children. TCRdb redid the calling of the PCR reads with MiXCR, one entry per CDR3 protein. The sample includes hundreds of thousands of distinct CDR3 sequences, approximately 16% of them seen just once. The sample here was PBMCs from the stem cell graft donor, taken from the stem cell graft. Source of these receptors: a human donor who donated a stem cell graft to a child with acute lymphoblastic leukemia. CDR3s include the opening cysteine and the closing phenylalanine or tryptophan. The order of the fields is D gene, clone size, V gene, J gene, CDR3 DNA, CDR3 protein. The D gene is left open where the match is weak. Clone size is not always given. Where it is, it says once, few, many or a class for expanded clones.

.	.	TRBV12-3/TRBV12-4	TRBJ2-7	TGTGCCAGCAGTTTCCAGGGCGATGGCTACGAGCAGTACTTC	CASSFQGDGYEQYF
.	few	TRBV4-1	TRBJ2-6	TGCGCCAGCAGCCAAGATATCCAGGGAACAGGGGCCAACGTCCTGACTTTC	CASSQDIQGTGANVLTF
.	.	TRBV3-1	TRBJ2-1	TGTGCCAGCTGCCCCCTCTCGACTAGAGTGGGTGAGCAGTTCTTC	CASCPLSTRVGEQFF
TRBD2	.	TRBV5-1	TRBJ2-2	TGCGCCAGCAGCGCCCCTAGCGGGAGGACCCTCACCGGGGAGCTGTTTTTT	CASSAPSGRTLTGELFF
TRBD2	.	TRBV5-1	TRBJ2-7	TGCGCCAGCAGCTTGGCGGGACTACCGAGGGCCCCTGAACTGTACGAGCAGTACTTC	CASSLAGLPRAPELYEQYF
TRBD1	.	TRBV27	TRBJ2-7	TGTGCCAGCAGTTCGCAGACAGGGGTATACTCCTACGAGCAGTACTTC	CASSSQTGVYSYEQYF
TRBD1	few	TRBV12-3/TRBV12-4	TRBJ1-1	TGTGCCAGCAGTTTACCGACAGGGTACACTGAAGCTTTCTTT	CASSLPTGYTEAFF
TRBD1	.	TRBV4-1	TRBJ1-1	TGCGCCAGCAGCCAAGGGGACAGGGGTTACACTGAAGCTTTCTTT	CASSQGDRGYTEAFF
.	few	TRBV29-1	TRBJ1-1	TGCAGCGTCGCGGGACCTTGGGCCACTGAAGCTTTCTTT	CSVAGPWATEAFF
.	few	TRBV7-2	TRBJ2-1	TGTGCCAGCAGCCCGGGAAGGGGGACCTACAATGAGCAGTTCTTC	CASSPGRGTYNEQFF
TRBD1	few	TRBV11-2	TRBJ1-1	TGTGCCAGCAGCTTCGGCGGATGGACAGGGTTTTCGAACACTGAAGCTTTCTTT	CASSFGGWTGFSNTEAFF
.	few	TRBV18	TRBJ1-5	TGTGCCAGCTCACCAGATGGTCAGCCCCAGCATTTT	CASSPDGQPQHF
TRBD2	few	TRBV27	TRBJ2-7	TGTGCCAGCAGAGACCGACTAGCGGGGGGCTACGAGCAGTACTTC	CASRDRLAGGYEQYF
TRBD1	few	TRBV20-1	TRBJ2-3	TGCAGTGCTAGAGACAGGGGGTTGGGTACAGATACGCAGTATTTT	CSARDRGLGTDTQYF
.	.	TRBV5-1	TRBJ2-1	TGCGCCAGCAGCCTCCCGTTCCTCCCCTATTACAATGAGCAGTTCTTC	CASSLPFLPYYNEQFF
.	few	TRBV5-4	TRBJ2-3	TGTGCCAGCAGCTTTTACGGGCTCGGGCGAGATACGCAGTATTTT	CASSFYGLGRDTQYF
.	few	TRBV9	TRBJ2-5	TGTGCCAGCAGCGTAAAAGGGGAGACCCAGTACTTC	CASSVKGETQYF
.	.	TRBV4-1	TRBJ2-7	TGCGCCAGCAGCCAATGGGGCGAGCAGTACTTC	CASSQWGEQYF
TRBD1	.	TRBV27	TRBJ2-7	TGTGCCAGCAAGACAGGGGCCTACGAGCAGTACTTC	CASKTGAYEQYF
.	.	TRBV6-1	TRBJ2-7	TGTGCCAGCTATGAAGTAAGCTACGAGCAGTACTTC	CASYEVSYEQYF
TRBD1	.	TRBV5-1	TRBJ2-2	TGCGCCAGCAGCTGGACAGGGGGGACCGGGGAGCTGTTTTTT	CASSWTGGTGELFF
.	few	TRBV4-1	TRBJ2-3	TGCGCCAGCGGGACGGGGGGCACAGATACGCAGTATTTT	CASGTGGTDTQYF
.	.	TRBV7-2	TRBJ1-3	TGTGCCAGCAGCGGAGTGGTCGGTTCCCCTGGAAACACCATATATTTT	CASSGVVGSPGNTIYF
.	.	TRBV7-8	TRBJ2-7	TGTGCCAGCAGCCTAGGTTCAGGGATGTACGAGCAGTACTTC	CASSLGSGMYEQYF
.	.	TRBV19	TRBJ1-5	TGTGCCAGTAGTATATTCGGCCGATATAGCAATCAGCCCCAGCATTTT	CASSIFGRYSNQPQHF
TRBD2	.	TRBV5-1	TRBJ2-7	TGCGCCAGCAGCACCGGGACTAGCGGGTTTGCCTACGAGCAGTACTTC	CASSTGTSGFAYEQYF
.	.	TRBV20-1	TRBJ1-5	TGCAGTGCGACTGGGGTCGACAATCAGCCCCAGCATTTT	CSATGVDNQPQHF
.	.	TRBV29-1	TRBJ2-5	TGCAGCGTTGATGGTAGTACGGAGACCCATTACTTC	CSVDGSTETHYF
.	few	TRBV20-1	TRBJ2-3	TGCAGTGCTAGACCCGGATTAAAGGGCGCACGGACAGATACGCAGTATTTT	CSARPGLKGARTDTQYF
TRBD2	.	TRBV4-1	TRBJ2-1	TGCGCCAGCAGCCAGGAGGCCGGGACTAGTTCCCTCAATGAGCAGTTCTTC	CASSQEAGTSSLNEQFF
TRBD1	.	TRBV12-3/TRBV12-4	TRBJ1-1	TGTGCCAGCAGTTCCCGGACAGGGGTCCGAGAAGCTTTCTTT	CASSSRTGVREAFF
.	.	TRBV11-2	TRBJ2-4	TGTGCCAGCAGCTTAGTTGGTGGGGACATTCAGTACTTC	CASSLVGGDIQYF
.	.	TRBV7-9	TRBJ2-7	TGTGCCAGCAGCTCAATCACAGGGTCATTCATCCACGAGCAGTACTTC	CASSSITGSFIHEQYF
TRBD2	many	TRBV6-2/TRBV6-3	TRBJ2-7	TGTGCCAGCAGCGGGCTAGCGGGAGGGACCTACGAGCAGTACTTC	CASSGLAGGTYEQYF
.	.	TRBV28	TRBJ1-5	TGTGCCAGCAGGCAGGTCACGGTTCAGCCCCAGCATTTT	CASRQVTVQPQHF
TRBD1	few	TRBV3-1	TRBJ2-7	TGTGCCAGCAGCCATCGACAGGGGGACTCCGAGCAGTACTTC	CASSHRQGDSEQYF
TRBD1	.	TRBV6-1	TRBJ2-1	TGTGCCAGCAGTGGTGACAGGGGGCTGGGGCAGTTCTTC	CASSGDRGLGQFF
TRBD1	.	TRBV12-3/TRBV12-4	TRBJ2-3	TGTGCCATCGACAGGGGCCCAGATACGCAGTATTTT	CAIDRGPDTQYF
.	few	TRBV5-1	TRBJ2-7	TGCGCCAGCAGCCCAACTACAGGGATCGAGCAGTACTTC	CASSPTTGIEQYF
TRBD2	.	TRBV2	TRBJ2-1	TGTGCCAGCAGTGAACCGGGACTAGGCCATGAGCAGTTCTTC	CASSEPGLGHEQFF
.	.	TRBV7-9	TRBJ1-5	TGTGCCAGCAGCTTAGCCGGGCTTCAGCCCCAGCATTTT	CASSLAGLQPQHF
.	.	TRBV7-2	TRBJ1-1	TGTGCCAGCAGCCCGACCCCGATCGGGACCATGAACACTGAAGCTTTCTTT	CASSPTPIGTMNTEAFF
TRBD2	few	TRBV14	TRBJ2-3	TGTGCCAGCAGCCAGGCAGGGAGGGGCTTCACAGATACGCAGTATTTT	CASSQAGRGFTDTQYF
TRBD2	.	TRBV6-1	TRBJ2-1	TGTGCCAGCAGCCCTCGACCGGGACTAGCGGTCTACAATGAGCAGTTCTTC	CASSPRPGLAVYNEQFF
TRBD1	once	TRBV5-1	TRBJ2-5	TGCGCCACAGGGACAGGGACTATGGAGACCCAGTACTTC	CATGTGTMETQYF
.	few	TRBV3-1	TRBJ2-7	TGTGCCAGCACCGAAACCTCCGAAGGCGCCTACGAGCAGTACTTC	CASTETSEGAYEQYF
TRBD1	.	TRBV4-1	TRBJ2-5	TGCGCCAGCAGCCAATTGACAGGGGGGACCCAGTACTTC	CASSQLTGGTQYF
TRBD2	.	TRBV5-1	TRBJ2-1	TGCGCCAGCAGCTTGGATTTAGCGGGAGGGATAAATGAGCAGTTCTTC	CASSLDLAGGINEQFF
.	.	TRBV29-1	TRBJ2-1	TGCAGCGTTGAACCAACACAGACTGAGCAGTTCTTC	CSVEPTQTEQFF
TRBD2	.	TRBV6-1	TRBJ2-3	TGTGCCAGCACCTCAGCGGGAGGCGTTACAGATACGCAGTATTTT	CASTSAGGVTDTQYF
TRBD2	.	TRBV28	TRBJ2-1	TGTGCCAGCAGTTTATATAGCGGGAGCACCTACAATGAGCAGTTCTTC	CASSLYSGSTYNEQFF
.	.	TRBV6-1	TRBJ2-5	TGTGCCAGCATCCGACGTTGGACGGCCTACCAAGAGACCCAGTACTTC	CASIRRWTAYQETQYF
TRBD2	few	TRBV27	TRBJ2-1	TGTGCCAGCAGCAGCGGGAGCCCCTCCTACAATGAGCAGTTCTTC	CASSSGSPSYNEQFF
.	few	TRBV30	TRBJ2-7	TGTGCCTGGAGTGTCTCCCTTGTCGAGCAGTACTTC	CAWSVSLVEQYF
.	.	TRBV20-1	TRBJ1-1	TGCAGTGCTAGTCCCGGACAGATTGAAGCTTTCTTT	CSASPGQIEAFF
TRBD2	.	TRBV6-6	TRBJ2-1	TGTGCCAGCAGTTCGGACTCAGGACTAGCGGGGAGGCAGTTCTTC	CASSSDSGLAGRQFF
TRBD2	.	TRBV15	TRBJ2-1	TGTGCCACCAGCTCTCGGACTAGCAGCCTCTCCTACAATGAGCAGTTCTTC	CATSSRTSSLSYNEQFF
.	.	TRBV7-2	TRBJ2-2	TGTGCCAGCAGCTTATTACCTTCGGGCGGCGGGGAGATGTTTTTT	CASSLLPSGGGEMFF
TRBD1	few	TRBV5-1	TRBJ2-1	TGCGCCAGCAGCCCCCGGGACAGGGGTGGGGGTGAGCAGTTCTTC	CASSPRDRGGGEQFF